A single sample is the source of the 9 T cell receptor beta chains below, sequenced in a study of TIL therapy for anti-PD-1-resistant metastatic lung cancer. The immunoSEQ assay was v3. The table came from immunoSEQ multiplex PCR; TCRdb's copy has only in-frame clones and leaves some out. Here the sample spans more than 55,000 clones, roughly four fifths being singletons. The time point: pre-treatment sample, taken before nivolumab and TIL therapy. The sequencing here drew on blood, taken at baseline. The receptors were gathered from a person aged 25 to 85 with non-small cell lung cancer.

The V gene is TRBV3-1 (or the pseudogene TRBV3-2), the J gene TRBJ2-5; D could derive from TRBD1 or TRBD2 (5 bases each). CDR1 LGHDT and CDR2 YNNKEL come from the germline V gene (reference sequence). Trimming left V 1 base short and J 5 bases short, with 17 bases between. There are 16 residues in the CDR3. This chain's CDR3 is CASSQGGMAWGETQYF. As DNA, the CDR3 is TGTGCCAGCAGCCAAGGAGGAATGGCGTGGGGGGAGACCCAGTACTTC.

CDR3 sequence reads: CAFRGYTDTQYF. DNA for the CDR3: TGTGCCTTCAGGGGCTACACAGATACGCAGTATTTT. The rearrangement joins TRBV30 to TRBJ2-3; D is possibly TRBD1 (6 bases). V lost 7 bases, J lost 2 bases, and 10 bases lay in between. The CDR3 consists of 12 residues. Per the germline V gene, CDR1 is GTSNPN and CDR2 is SVGIG (reference sequence). Drawing the rest from reference TRBV30 and TRBJ2-3, the complete variable domain is SQTIHQWPATLVQPVGSPLSLECTVEGTSNPNLYWYRQAAGRGLQLLFYSVGIGQISSEVPQNLSASRPQDRQFILSSKKLLLSDSGFYLCAFRGYTDTQYFGPGTRLTVL.

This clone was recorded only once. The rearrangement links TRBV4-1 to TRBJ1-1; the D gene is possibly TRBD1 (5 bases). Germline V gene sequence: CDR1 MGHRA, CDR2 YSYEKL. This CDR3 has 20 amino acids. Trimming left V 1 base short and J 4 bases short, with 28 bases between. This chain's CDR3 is CASSQGARLGGRRLSTEAFF. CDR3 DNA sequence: TGCGCCAGCAGCCAAGGCGCTCGGCTGGGGGGACGACGGTTGAGCACTGAAGCTTTCTTT.

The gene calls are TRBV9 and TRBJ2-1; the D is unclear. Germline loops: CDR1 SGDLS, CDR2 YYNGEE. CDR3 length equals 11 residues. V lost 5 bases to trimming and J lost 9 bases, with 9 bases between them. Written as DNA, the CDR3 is TGTGCCAGCAGTGGCTATGGTGAGCAGTTCTTC. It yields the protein CASSGYGEQFF.

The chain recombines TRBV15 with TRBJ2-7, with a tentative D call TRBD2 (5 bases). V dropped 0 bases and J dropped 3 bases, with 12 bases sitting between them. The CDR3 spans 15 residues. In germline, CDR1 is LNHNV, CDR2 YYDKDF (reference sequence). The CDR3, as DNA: TGTGCCACCAGCAGAGATATAGGGAGAAACTACGAGCAGTACTTC. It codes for CATSRDIGRNYEQYF. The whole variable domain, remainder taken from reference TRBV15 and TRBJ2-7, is DAMVIQNPRYQVTQFGKPVTLSCSQTLNHNVMYWYQQKSSQAPKLLFHYYDKDFNNEADTPDNFQSRRPNTSFCFLDIRSPGLGDTAMYLCATSRDIGRNYEQYFGPGTRLTVT.

The CDR3 protein is CASSQGVGGGFTDTQYF. CDR3 in DNA: TGTGCCAGCAGCCAAGGAGTAGGGGGCGGTTTCACAGATACGCAGTATTTT. The chain combines TRBV3-1 (or the pseudogene TRBV3-2) with TRBJ2-3, with 7 bases aligning to TRBD1. This CDR3 is built from 17 residues. Germline CDR1 LGHDT, CDR2 YNNKEL (reference sequence). V gave up 1 base and J gave up 2 bases; unmatched junction bases: 9.

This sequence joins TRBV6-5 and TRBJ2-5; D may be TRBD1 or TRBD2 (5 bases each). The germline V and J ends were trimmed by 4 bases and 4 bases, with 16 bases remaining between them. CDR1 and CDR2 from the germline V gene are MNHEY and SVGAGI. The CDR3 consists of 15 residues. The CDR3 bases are TGTGCCAGCAGTTTCGAACGAGCAGGGAGAGAGACCCAGTACTTC. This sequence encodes CASSFERAGRETQYF.

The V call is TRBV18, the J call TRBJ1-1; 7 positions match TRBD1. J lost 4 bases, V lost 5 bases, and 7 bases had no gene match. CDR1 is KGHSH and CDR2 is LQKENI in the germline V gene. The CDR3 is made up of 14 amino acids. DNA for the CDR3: TGTGCCAGCTCAATATCGACAGGGACCACTGAAGCTTTCTTT. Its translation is CASSISTGTTEAFF.

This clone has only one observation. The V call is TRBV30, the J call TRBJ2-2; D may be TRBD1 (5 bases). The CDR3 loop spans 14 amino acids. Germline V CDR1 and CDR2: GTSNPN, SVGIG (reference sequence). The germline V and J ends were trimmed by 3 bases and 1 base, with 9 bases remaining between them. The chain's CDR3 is CAWSSQGNTGELFF. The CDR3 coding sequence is TGTGCCTGGAGCTCCCAGGGGAACACCGGGGAGCTGTTTTTT.